This T cell receptor beta chain was obtained from a study of blood T cell repertoires in COVID-19. Sequencing was performed with immunoSEQ multiplex PCR; in TCRdb, only in-frame clones are kept and a portion is missing. Of 70,000 to 95,000 clones in the sample, 80% to 90% were seen once. The CDR3 sequence is 12 residues long. Germline CDR1 MGHRA, CDR2 YSYEKL. Trimming removed 3 bases at V and 14 bases at J, with 11 bases between. The material sequenced was peripheral blood. The V and J genes are TRBV4-1 and TRBJ1-6; the D gene is possibly TRBD1 (5 bases). The origin of this receptor is a man aged 50 or older with COVID-19, enrolled during active disease. CDR3 nucleotides: TGCGCCAGCAGCCACCACCGGGGGGCCCTCCACTTT. It translates to CASSHHRGALHF.